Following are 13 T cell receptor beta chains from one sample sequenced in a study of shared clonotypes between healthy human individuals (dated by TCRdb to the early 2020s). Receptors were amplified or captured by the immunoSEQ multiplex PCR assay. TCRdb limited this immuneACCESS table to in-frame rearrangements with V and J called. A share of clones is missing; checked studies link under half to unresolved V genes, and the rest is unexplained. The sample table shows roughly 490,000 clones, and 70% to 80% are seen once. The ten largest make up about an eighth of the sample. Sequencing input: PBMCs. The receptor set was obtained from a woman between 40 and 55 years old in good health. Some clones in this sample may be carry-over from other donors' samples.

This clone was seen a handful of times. The CDR3 DNA follows: TGCAGCGTTGAGAGGGAGAGGTGGGGCAATGAGCAGTTCTTC. Protein: CSVERERWGNEQFF. The chain couples TRBV29-1 to TRBJ2-1; the D gene is possibly TRBD2 (5 bases). The V and J ends lost 3 bases and 6 bases respectively, with 15 bases between them. Germline V CDR1 and CDR2: SQVTM, ANQGSEA. The CDR3 is 14 residues long.

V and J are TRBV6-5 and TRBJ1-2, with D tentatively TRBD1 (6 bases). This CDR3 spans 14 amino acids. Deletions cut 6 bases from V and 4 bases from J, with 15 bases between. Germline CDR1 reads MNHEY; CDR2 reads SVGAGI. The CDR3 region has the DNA TGTGCCAGCAGCCGGGACACTAGAACCTATGGCTACACCTTC. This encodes CASSRDTRTYGYTF.

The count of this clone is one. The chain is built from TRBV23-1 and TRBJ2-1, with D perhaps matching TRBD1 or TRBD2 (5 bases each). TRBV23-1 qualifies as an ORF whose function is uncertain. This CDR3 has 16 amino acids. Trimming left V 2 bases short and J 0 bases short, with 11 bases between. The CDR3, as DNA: TGCGCCAGCAGTCAACATGGGGCGGGCTCCTACAATGAGCAGTTCTTC. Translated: CASSQHGAGSYNEQFF.

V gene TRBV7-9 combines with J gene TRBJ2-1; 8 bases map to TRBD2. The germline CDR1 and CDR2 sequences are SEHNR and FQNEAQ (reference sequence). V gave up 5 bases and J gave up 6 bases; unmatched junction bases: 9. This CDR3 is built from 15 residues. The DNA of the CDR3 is TGTGCCAGCAGCGCCGGGCCCAGCGGGAGCAATGAGCAGTTCTTC. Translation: CASSAGPSGSNEQFF.

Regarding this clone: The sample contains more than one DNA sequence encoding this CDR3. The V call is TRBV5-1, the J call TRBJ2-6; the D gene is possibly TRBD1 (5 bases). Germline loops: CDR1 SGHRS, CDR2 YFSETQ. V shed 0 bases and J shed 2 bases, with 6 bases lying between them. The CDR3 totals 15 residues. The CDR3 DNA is TGCGCCAGCAGCTTGGAAGGGGCTGGGGCCAACGTCCTGACTTTC. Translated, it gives CASSLEGAGANVLTF.

The CDR3 loop reads CASSRVPAPYEQYF. CDR3 sequence (DNA): TGTGCCAGCAGCCGGGTGCCGGCCCCCTACGAGCAGTACTTC. J is TRBJ2-7 and V is TRBV11-2; D gene ambiguous. Germline V gene lookup returns CDR1 SGHAT and CDR2 FQNNGV. This CDR3 is built from 14 residues. Between the trimmed V and J ends, which lost 5 bases and 2 bases, there was a span of 13 bases.

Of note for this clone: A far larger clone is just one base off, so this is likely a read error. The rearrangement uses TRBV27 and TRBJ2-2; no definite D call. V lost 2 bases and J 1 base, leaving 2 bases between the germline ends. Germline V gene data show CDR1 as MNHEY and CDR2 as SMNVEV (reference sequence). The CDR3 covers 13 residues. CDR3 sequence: CASSLRNTGELFF. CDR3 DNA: TGTGCCAGCAGTTTACGGAACACCGGGGAGCTGTTTTTT.

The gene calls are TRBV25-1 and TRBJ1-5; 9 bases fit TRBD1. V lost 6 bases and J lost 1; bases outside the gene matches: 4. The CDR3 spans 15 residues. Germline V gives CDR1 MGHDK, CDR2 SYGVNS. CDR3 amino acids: CASSRGQGSNQPQHF. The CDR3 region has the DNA TGTGCCAGCAGCCGGGGACAGGGAAGCAATCAGCCCCAGCATTTT.

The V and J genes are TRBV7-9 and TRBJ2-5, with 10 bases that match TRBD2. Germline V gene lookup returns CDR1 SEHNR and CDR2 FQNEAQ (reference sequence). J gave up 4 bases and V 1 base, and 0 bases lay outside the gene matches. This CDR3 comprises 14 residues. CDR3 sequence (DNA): TGTGCCAGCAGCTTAGGGACTAGCGGAGAGACCCAGTACTTC. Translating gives CASSLGTSGETQYF.

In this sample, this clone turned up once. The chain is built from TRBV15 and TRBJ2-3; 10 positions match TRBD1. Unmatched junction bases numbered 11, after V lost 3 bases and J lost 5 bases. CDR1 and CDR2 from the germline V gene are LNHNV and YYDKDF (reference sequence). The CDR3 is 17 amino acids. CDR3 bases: TGTGCCACCAGCAGGATACCGCCGGGACAGGGGTTAGATACGCAGTATTTT. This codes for CATSRIPPGQGLDTQYF.

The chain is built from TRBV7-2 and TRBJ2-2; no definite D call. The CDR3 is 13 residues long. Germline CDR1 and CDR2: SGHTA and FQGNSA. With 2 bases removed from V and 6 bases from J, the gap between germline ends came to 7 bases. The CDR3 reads CASSLLRSGELFF. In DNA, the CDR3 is TGTGCCAGCAGCTTATTGAGATCCGGGGAGCTGTTTTTT.

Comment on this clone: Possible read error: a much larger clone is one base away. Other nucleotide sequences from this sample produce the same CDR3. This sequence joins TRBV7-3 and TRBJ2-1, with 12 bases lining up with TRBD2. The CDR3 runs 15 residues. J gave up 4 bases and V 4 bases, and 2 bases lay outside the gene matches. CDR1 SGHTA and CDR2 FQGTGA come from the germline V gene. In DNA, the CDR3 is TGTGCCAGCAGCTCTGGACTAGCGGGATACAATGAGCAGTTCTTC. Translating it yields CASSSGLAGYNEQFF.

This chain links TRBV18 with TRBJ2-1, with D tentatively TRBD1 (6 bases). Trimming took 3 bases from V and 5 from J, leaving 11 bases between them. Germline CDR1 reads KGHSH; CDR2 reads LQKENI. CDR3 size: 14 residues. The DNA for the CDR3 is TGTGCCAGCTCACCGGAGGCAGGGGACAATGAGCAGTTCTTC. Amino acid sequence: CASSPEAGDNEQFF.